One and the same sample provided the 6 T cell receptor beta chains below, sequenced in a study of response to subunit inactivated influenza vaccine. MiXCR was run by TCRdb on the RT-PCR reads, yielding one entry per CDR3 protein. The sample has about 540,000 distinct CDR3 sequences, roughly 25% seen once. The sample also formed part of further work on T cells expressing NK-cell markers. Turning to that study: TCR beta cDNA was made by 5'RACE template switching with UMIs.

This specimen consisted of CD4+ T cells sorted from PBMCs, obtained 11 to 12 days after vaccination. The origin of the receptors is a man in his fifties who received an inactivated influenza vaccine.

This clonotype was found a few times. The rearrangement joins TRBV3-1 to TRBJ2-7; TRBD2 matches at 9 bases. The length of the CDR3 is 16 residues. V gave up 0 bases and J gave up 7 bases; unmatched junction bases: 10. CDR1 is LGHDT, CDR2 YNNKEL, per germline (reference sequence). The CDR3 DNA reads as TGTGCCAGCAGCCAAGATTTGCTAGCGGGGACCAAAGAGCAGTACTTC. Encoded protein: CASSQDLLAGTKEQYF.

The V call is TRBV6-2 or TRBV6-3, the J call TRBJ2-3, with D perhaps matching TRBD2 (7 bases). V dropped 6 bases and J dropped 3 bases, with 19 bases sitting between them. This CDR3 region has 16 residues. Germline V gene lookup returns CDR1 MNHEY and CDR2 SVGEGT. The CDR3: CASRKTGGGGTDTQYF. The CDR3, as DNA: TGTGCCAGCAGAAAGACGGGAGGAGGGGGTACAGATACGCAGTATTTT.

This clonotype has only a few counts. The chain links TRBV15 to TRBJ2-1; D remains ambiguous. There are 17 residues in the CDR3. Germline V gives CDR1 LNHNV, CDR2 YYDKDF (reference sequence). The V end was cut by 0 bases, the J end by 3 bases, with 15 bases between. The CDR3 region has the DNA TGTGCCACCAGCAGAGAAAGGTTGGGCCTGAGCTACAATGAGCAGTTCTTC. Protein product: CATSRERLGLSYNEQFF.

This clonotype showed up just a few times. V usage is TRBV5-1 and J usage is TRBJ2-7, with TRBD1 matching over 10 bases. CDR1 is SGHRS, CDR2 YFSETQ, per germline. CDR3 length: 17 amino acids. Losses at the gene ends were 4 bases for V and 2 bases for J; bases not matched to a gene: 12. CDR3 region: CASSSWTGGQMAYEQYF. The CDR3 DNA sequence: TGCGCCAGCAGCAGTTGGACAGGGGGTCAGATGGCCTACGAGCAGTACTTC.

The chain recombines TRBV6-2 or TRBV6-3 with TRBJ1-3, with D tentatively TRBD1 (6 bases). The germline gives CDR1 MNHEY, CDR2 SVGEGT. Trimming stripped 5 bases from V and 0 bases from J, with 14 bases between. The CDR3 is 16 residues long. The DNA of the CDR3 is TGTGCCAGCAGTGCCCGGGACATCCGCTCTGGAAACACCATATATTTT. Its protein product is CASSARDIRSGNTIYF.

This clonotype was seen more than once but under ten times. This rearrangement joins TRBV25-1 to TRBJ1-5, with TRBD1 as a possible D gene (5 bases). Per the germline V gene, CDR1 is MGHDK and CDR2 is SYGVNS. V gave up 3 bases and J gave up 3 bases, with 15 bases separating them. CDR3 length: 16 residues. In DNA form, the CDR3 reads TGTGCCAGCAGTGAGGCAGGGAGAGGACCCAATCAGCCCCAGCATTTT. It codes for CASSEAGRGPNQPQHF. Full variable domain (rest looked up from reference TRBV25-1 and TRBJ1-5): EADIYQTPRYLVIGTGKKITLECSQTMGHDKMYWYQQDPGMELHLIHYSYGVNSTEKGDLSSESTVSRIRTEHFPLTLESARPSHTSQYLCASSEAGRGPNQPQHFGDGTRLSIL.